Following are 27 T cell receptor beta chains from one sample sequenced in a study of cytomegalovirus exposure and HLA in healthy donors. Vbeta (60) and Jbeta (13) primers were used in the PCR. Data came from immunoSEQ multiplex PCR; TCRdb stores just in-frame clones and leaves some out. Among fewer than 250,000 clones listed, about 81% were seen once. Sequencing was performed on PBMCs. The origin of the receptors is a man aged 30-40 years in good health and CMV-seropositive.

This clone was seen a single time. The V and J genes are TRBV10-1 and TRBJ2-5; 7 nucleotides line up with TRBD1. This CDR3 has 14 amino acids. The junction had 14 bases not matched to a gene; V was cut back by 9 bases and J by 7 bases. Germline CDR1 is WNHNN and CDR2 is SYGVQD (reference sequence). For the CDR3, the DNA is TGCGCCAGGATTAGACAGGGCGCCCCTTGGACCCAGTACTTC. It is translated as CARIRQGAPWTQYF.

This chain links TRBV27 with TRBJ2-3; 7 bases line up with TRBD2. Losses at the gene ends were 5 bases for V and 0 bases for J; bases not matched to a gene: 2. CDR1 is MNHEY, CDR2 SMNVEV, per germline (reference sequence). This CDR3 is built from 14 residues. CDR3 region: CASSLGGSTDTQYF. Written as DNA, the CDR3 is TGTGCCAGCAGTCTGGGGGGGAGCACAGATACGCAGTATTTT.

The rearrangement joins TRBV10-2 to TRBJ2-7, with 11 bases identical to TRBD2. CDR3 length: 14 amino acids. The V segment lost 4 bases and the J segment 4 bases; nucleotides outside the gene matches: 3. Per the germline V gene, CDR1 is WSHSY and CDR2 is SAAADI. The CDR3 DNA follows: TGCGCCAGCAGTGGAACTAGCGGGAGTTACGAGCAGTACTTC. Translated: CASSGTSGSYEQYF.

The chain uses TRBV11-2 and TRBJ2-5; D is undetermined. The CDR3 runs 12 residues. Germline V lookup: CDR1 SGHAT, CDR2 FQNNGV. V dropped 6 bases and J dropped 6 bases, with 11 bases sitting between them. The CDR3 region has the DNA TGTGCCAGCAGTAAATCGGGTCAGACCCAGTACTTC. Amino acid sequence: CASSKSGQTQYF. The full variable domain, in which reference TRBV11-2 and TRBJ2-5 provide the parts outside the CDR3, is EAGVAQSPRYKIIEKRQSVAFWCNPISGHATLYWYQQILGQGPKLLIQFQNNGVVDDSQLPKDRFSAERLKGVDSTLKIQPAKLEDSAVYLCASSKSGQTQYFGPGTRLLVL.

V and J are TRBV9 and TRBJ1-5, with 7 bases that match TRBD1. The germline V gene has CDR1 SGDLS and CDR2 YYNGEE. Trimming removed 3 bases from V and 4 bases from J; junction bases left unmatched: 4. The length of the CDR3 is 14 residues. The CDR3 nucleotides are TGTGCCAGCAGCGCCGGGACAGCGAATCAGCCCCAGCATTTT. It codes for CASSAGTANQPQHF. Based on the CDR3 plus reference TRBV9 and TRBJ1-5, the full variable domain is DSGVTQTPKHLITATGQRVTLRCSPRSGDLSVYWYQQSLDQGLQFLIQYYNGEERAKGNILERFSAQQFPDLHSELNLSSLELGDSALYFCASSAGTANQPQHFGDGTRLSIL.

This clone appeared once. The chain's CDR3 is CASSPQASTDTQYF. The CDR3 coding sequence is TGTGCCAGCAGTCCCCAGGCTAGCACAGATACGCAGTATTTT. The J gene is TRBJ2-3, the V gene TRBV6-5; D not resolved. Trimming removed 5 bases at V and 0 bases at J, with 9 bases between. Germline V gene data show CDR1 as MNHEY and CDR2 as SVGAGI. The CDR3 consists of 14 residues.

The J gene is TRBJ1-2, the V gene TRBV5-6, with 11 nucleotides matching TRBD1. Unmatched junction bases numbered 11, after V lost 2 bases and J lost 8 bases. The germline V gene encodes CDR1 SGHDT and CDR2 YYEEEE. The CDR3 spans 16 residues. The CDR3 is CASSFRDRGFFQGYTF. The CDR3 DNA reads TGTGCCAGCAGCTTCCGGGACAGGGGGTTCTTTCAGGGCTACACCTTC.

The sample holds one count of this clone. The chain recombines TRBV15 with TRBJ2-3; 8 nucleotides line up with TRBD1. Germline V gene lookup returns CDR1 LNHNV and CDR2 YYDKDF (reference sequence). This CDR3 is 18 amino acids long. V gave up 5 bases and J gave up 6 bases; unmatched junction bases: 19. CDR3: CATSHSGPGGLSGDTQYF. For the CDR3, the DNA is TGTGCCACCAGCCATTCAGGGCCAGGGGGCTTAAGCGGGGATACGCAGTATTTT.

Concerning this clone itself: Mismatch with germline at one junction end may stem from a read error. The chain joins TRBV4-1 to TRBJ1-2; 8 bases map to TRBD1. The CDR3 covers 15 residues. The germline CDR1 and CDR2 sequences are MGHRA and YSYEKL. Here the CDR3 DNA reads TGCGCCAGCAGCCAACTGGACAGGGCGAACTACGGCTACACCTTC. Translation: CASSQLDRANYGYTF.

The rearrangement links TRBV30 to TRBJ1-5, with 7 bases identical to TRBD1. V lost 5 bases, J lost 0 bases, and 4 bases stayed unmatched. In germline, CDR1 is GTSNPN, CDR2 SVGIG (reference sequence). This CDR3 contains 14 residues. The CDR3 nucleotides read TGTGCCTGGTCGGGACAGCCTAGCAATCAGCCCCAGCATTTT. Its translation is CAWSGQPSNQPQHF.

The CDR3, as DNA: TGTGCCAGCAGTTACCGGGGAGGGCGCACAGATACGCAGTATTTT. Its translation: CASSYRGGRTDTQYF. The chain couples TRBV6-5 to TRBJ2-3; 7 positions match TRBD2. The CDR3 runs to 15 residues. The germline gives CDR1 MNHEY, CDR2 SVGAGI. J gave up 1 base and V 2 bases, and 3 bases lay outside the gene matches.

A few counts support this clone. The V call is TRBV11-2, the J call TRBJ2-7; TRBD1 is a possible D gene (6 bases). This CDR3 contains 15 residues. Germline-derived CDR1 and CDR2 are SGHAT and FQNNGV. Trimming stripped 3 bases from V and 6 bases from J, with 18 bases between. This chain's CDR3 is CASSLVSTGLSEQYF. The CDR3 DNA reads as TGTGCCAGCAGCTTGGTGTCGACAGGCCTATCCGAGCAGTACTTC.

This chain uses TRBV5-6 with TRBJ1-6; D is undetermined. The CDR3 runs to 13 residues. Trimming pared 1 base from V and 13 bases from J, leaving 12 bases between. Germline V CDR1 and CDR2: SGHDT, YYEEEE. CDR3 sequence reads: CASSLFLDSPLHF. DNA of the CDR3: TGTGCCAGCAGCTTGTTCCTGGACTCCCCCCTCCACTTT.

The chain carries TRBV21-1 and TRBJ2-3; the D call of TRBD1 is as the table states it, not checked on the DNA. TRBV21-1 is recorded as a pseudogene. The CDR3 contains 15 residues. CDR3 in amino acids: CASSGRGQITDTQYF. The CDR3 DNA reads TGTGCCAGCAGCGGCCGGGGACAGATCACAGATACGCAGTATTTT.

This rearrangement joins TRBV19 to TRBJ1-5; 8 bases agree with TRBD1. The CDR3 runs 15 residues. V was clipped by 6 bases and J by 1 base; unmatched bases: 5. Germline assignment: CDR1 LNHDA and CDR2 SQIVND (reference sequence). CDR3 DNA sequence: TGTGCCAGTAGGACGGGACAGGCGAGCAATCAGCCCCAGCATTTT. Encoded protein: CASRTGQASNQPQHF.

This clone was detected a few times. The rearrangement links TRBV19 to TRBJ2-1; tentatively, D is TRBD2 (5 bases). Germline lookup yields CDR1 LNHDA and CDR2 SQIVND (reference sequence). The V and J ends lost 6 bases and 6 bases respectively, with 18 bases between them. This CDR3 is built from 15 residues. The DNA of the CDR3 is TGTGCCAGTAGGGATCTCCGAAAGGGAGCCAATGAGCAGTTCTTC. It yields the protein CASRDLRKGANEQFF.

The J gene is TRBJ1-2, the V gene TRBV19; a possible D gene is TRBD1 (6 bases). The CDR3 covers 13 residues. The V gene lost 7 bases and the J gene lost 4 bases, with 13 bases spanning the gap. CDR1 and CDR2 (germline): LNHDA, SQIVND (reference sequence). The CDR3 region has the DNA TGTGCCAGTACCCCGGGACAACCCTATGGCTACACCTTC. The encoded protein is CASTPGQPYGYTF.

CDR3 nucleotides: TGTGCCAGCAGTTCACAGGATTACGAGCAGTACTTC. Its protein product is CASSSQDYEQYF. The rearrangement uses TRBV28 and TRBJ2-7, with D tentatively TRBD1 (5 bases). Germline lookup yields CDR1 MDHEN and CDR2 SYDVKM. The CDR3 has 12 amino acids. V dropped 4 bases and J dropped 4 bases, with 8 bases sitting between them.

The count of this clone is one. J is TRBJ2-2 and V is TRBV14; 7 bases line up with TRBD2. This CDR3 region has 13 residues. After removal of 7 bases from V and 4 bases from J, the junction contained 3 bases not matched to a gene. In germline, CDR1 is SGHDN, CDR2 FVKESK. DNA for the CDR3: TGTGCCAGCAAATCTAGCGGCACCGGGGAGCTGTTTTTT. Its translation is CASKSSGTGELFF.

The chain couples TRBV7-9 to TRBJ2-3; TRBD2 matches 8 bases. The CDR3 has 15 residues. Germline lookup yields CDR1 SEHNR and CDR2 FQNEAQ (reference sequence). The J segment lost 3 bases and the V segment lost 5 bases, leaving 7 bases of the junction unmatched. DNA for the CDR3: TGTGCCAGCAGCAGGCGGGGGGTACTGACAGATACGCAGTATTTT. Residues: CASSRRGVLTDTQYF.

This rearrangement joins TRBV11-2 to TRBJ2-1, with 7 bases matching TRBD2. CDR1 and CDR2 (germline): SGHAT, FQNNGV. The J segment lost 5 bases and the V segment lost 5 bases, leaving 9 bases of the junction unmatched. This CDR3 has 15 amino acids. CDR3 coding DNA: TGTGCCAGCAGCCTATCGGGACTACCTGACAATGAGCAGTTCTTC. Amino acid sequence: CASSLSGLPDNEQFF.

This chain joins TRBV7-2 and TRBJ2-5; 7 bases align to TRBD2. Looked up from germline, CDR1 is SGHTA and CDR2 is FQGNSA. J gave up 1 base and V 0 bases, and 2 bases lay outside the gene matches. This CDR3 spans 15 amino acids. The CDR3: CASSLALAAQETQYF. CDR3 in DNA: TGTGCCAGCAGCTTAGCTCTAGCGGCCCAAGAGACCCAGTACTTC. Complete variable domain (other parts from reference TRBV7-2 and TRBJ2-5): GAGVSQSPSNKVTEKGKDVELRCDPISGHTALYWYRQSLGQGLEFLIYFQGNSAPDKSGLPSDRFSAERTGGSVSTLTIQRTQQEDSAVYLCASSLALAAQETQYFGPGTRLLVL.

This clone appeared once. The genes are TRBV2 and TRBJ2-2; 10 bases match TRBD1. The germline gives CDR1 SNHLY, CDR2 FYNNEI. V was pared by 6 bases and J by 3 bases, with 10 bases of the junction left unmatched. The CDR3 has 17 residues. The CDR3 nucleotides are TGTGCCAGCAGCACCGGACAGGGGGGCCTGTACACCGGGGAGCTGTTTTTT. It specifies CASSTGQGGLYTGELFF.

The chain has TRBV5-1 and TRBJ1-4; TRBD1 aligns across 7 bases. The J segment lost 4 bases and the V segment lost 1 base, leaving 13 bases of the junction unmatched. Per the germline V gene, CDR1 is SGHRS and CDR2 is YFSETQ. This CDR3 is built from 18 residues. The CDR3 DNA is TGCGCCAGCAGCTTGAGCGGGGGTGCGGGACAGATTAATGAAAAACTGTTTTTT. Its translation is CASSLSGGAGQINEKLFF.

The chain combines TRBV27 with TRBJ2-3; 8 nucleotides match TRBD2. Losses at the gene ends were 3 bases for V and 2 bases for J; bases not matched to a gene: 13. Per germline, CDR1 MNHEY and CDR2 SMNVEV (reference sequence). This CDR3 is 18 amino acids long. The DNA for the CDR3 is TGTGCCAGCAGTTTTACCCCCCTCGGGCGGGGGGCCACAGATACGCAGTATTTT. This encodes CASSFTPLGRGATDTQYF.

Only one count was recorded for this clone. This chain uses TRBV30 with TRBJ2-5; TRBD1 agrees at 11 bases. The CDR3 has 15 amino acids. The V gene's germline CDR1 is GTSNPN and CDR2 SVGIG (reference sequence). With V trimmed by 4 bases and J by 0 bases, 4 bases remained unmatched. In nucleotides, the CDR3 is TGTGCCTGGACCCGGACAGGGGGCTACCAAGAGACCCAGTACTTC. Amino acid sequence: CAWTRTGGYQETQYF.

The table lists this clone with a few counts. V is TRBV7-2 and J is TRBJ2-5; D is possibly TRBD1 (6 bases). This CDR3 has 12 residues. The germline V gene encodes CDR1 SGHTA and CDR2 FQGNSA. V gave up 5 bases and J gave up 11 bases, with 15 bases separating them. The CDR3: CASSPTGNRQYF. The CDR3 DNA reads TGTGCCAGCAGCCCTACAGGGAACAGGCAGTACTTC.